The 18 T cell receptor beta chains presented below share a single source sample, sequenced in a study of blood T cell repertoires in COVID-19. Produced via immunoSEQ multiplex PCR; TCRdb's table is partial and in-frame only. The data contain hundreds of thousands of clones, around nine tenths of them singletons. Sequencing was performed on PBMCs or T cells enriched from blood (not recorded which). These receptors were collected from a woman aged 40 to 55 who had recovered from COVID-19.

This chain links TRBV28 with TRBJ1-1; no firm D call. The germline V and J ends were trimmed by 5 bases and 0 bases, with 19 bases remaining between them. In germline, CDR1 is MDHEN, CDR2 SYDVKM. The CDR3 covers 17 residues. CDR3 bases: TGTGCCAGCAGTGGTCCTGAACGGAACTACATGAACACTGAAGCTTTCTTT. Protein sequence: CASSGPERNYMNTEAFF.

The J gene is TRBJ1-2, the V gene TRBV7-8, with TRBD1 as a possible D gene (6 bases). Trimming took 1 base from V and 4 from J, leaving 25 bases between them. The CDR3 spans 19 residues. The germline V gene has CDR1 SGHVS and CDR2 FQNEAQ. The CDR3 DNA sequence: TGTGCCAGCAGCTTAGTTCATGGTGGGGGCCGAAGGCGACCCTATGGCTACACCTTC. It codes for CASSLVHGGGRRRPYGYTF.

The chain carries TRBV2 and TRBJ2-4; 11 bases agree with TRBD1. V gave up 6 bases and J gave up 7 bases; unmatched junction bases: 2. Germline V lookup: CDR1 SNHLY, CDR2 FYNNEI. The CDR3 totals 13 residues. CDR3 protein: CASSRDRGNIQYF. CDR3 bases: TGTGCCAGCAGCCGGGACAGGGGGAACATTCAGTACTTC.

The count of this clone is one. V and J are TRBV9 and TRBJ2-3, with TRBD1 matching over 12 bases. V gave up 4 bases and J gave up 2 bases; unmatched junction bases: 2. Germline CDR1 and CDR2: SGDLS and YYNGEE. The CDR3 has 15 amino acids. CDR3 nucleotide sequence: TGTGCCAGCAGCAAGGGACAGGGGGCCACAGATACGCAGTATTTT. It translates to CASSKGQGATDTQYF. Drawing the rest from reference TRBV9 and TRBJ2-3, the complete variable domain is DSGVTQTPKHLITATGQRVTLRCSPRSGDLSVYWYQQSLDQGLQFLIQYYNGEERAKGNILERFSAQQFPDLHSELNLSSLELGDSALYFCASSKGQGATDTQYFGPGTRLTVL.

This clone came up a few times. The rearrangement links TRBV3-1 (or the pseudogene TRBV3-2) to TRBJ2-7; 12 nucleotides line up with TRBD2. Looked up from germline, CDR1 is LGHDT and CDR2 is YNNKEL (reference sequence). The CDR3 sequence is 19 residues long. J was trimmed by 5 bases and V by 0 bases; bases with no gene match: 14. The CDR3 reads CASSQDAGLAGGPGHEQYF. The CDR3 DNA reads TGTGCCAGCAGCCAAGACGCTGGGCTAGCGGGAGGGCCAGGCCACGAGCAGTACTTC.

This rearrangement joins TRBV4-1 to TRBJ2-3; D might be TRBD2 (5 bases). The CDR3 has 17 amino acids. V was trimmed by 1 base and J by 2 bases, leaving 16 bases between them. Germline V gene data show CDR1 as MGHRA and CDR2 as YSYEKL. The CDR3 DNA is TGCGCCAGCAGCCAAGCTCCGGGGTCTTCCACCACAGATACGCAGTATTTT. Its translation: CASSQAPGSSTTDTQYF.

V usage is TRBV27 and J usage is TRBJ1-5; the match to TRBD1 covers 8 bases. The CDR3 has 15 residues. Germline V CDR1 and CDR2: MNHEY, SMNVEV (reference sequence). V dropped 2 bases and J dropped 2; count of bases not matched to a gene: 2. CDR3 coding DNA: TGTGCCAGCAGTTTAACGGGACAGGGCAATCAGCCCCAGCATTTT. It yields the protein CASSLTGQGNQPQHF.

The sample holds a few counts of this clone. The chain carries TRBV24-1 and TRBJ1-2, with D possibly TRBD1 on 6 matching bases. From germline, CDR1 is KGHDR and CDR2 SFDVKD. The length of the CDR3 is 14 residues. Trimming took 1 base from V and 6 from J, leaving 11 bases between them. This CDR3 reads CATSDFWGRDGYTF. Here the CDR3 DNA reads TGTGCCACCAGTGATTTTTGGGGGCGGGATGGCTACACCTTC.

The V call is TRBV14, the J call TRBJ2-7, with a possible D match to TRBD2 (5 bases). The length of the CDR3 is 15 residues. Trimming left V 0 bases short and J 3 bases short, with 12 bases between. Germline CDR1 and CDR2: SGHDN and FVKESK. The CDR3 region has the DNA TGTGCCAGCAGCCAAGATCTCGGGGAAGGCTACGAGCAGTACTTC. Translating gives CASSQDLGEGYEQYF.

This chain uses TRBV7-3 with TRBJ2-5; D is possibly TRBD2 (6 bases). Germline V gene data show CDR1 as SGHTA and CDR2 as FQGTGA. Trimming stripped 2 bases from V and 5 bases from J, with 18 bases between. CDR3 length equals 16 residues. The CDR3 coding sequence is TGTGCCAGCAGCTTAGGTCGACTAGTAGGGAGGGAGACCCAGTACTTC. Translation gives CASSLGRLVGRETQYF. Looking up the rest from reference TRBV7-3 and TRBJ2-5 gives the full variable domain: GAGVSQTPSNKVTEKGKYVELRCDPISGHTALYWYRQSLGQGPEFLIYFQGTGAADDSGLPNDRFFAVRPEGSVSTLKIQRTERGDSAVYLCASSLGRLVGRETQYFGPGTRLLVL.

CDR3 DNA sequence: TGTGCCAGCAGTGAAGCGGCAGGGGCAGTGGTCACTGAAGCTTTCTTT. Its translation: CASSEAAGAVVTEAFF. The rearrangement uses TRBV6-1 and TRBJ1-1, with TRBD1 as a possible D gene (6 bases). CDR1 MNHNS and CDR2 SASEGT come from the germline V gene. The CDR3 spans 16 residues. V lost 0 bases and J lost 4, with 15 bases in between.

The chain couples TRBV4-1 to TRBJ1-3; D is unclear. Trimming shortened V by 4 bases and J by 0 bases, and 10 bases separated the two germline ends. Germline values: CDR1 MGHRA, CDR2 YSYEKL. This CDR3 region has 15 residues. CDR3 bases: TGCGCCAGCAGCCGTGACGGACTCTCTGGAAACACCATATATTTT. Its translation: CASSRDGLSGNTIYF.

The V call is TRBV4-2, the J call TRBJ2-7, with TRBD2 identical over 9 bases. V dropped 1 base and J dropped 0; count of bases not matched to a gene: 4. In germline, CDR1 is LGHNA, CDR2 YNFKEQ. This CDR3 spans 16 amino acids. The CDR3 DNA reads TGTGCCAGCAGCCAAGGTAGCGGGGGACTCTCCTACGAGCAGTACTTC. Its translation: CASSQGSGGLSYEQYF.

This clone was detected only once. The V and J genes are TRBV6-1 and TRBJ1-2; 7 nucleotides agree with TRBD1. Germline V gene lookup returns CDR1 MNHNS and CDR2 SASEGT. The CDR3 consists of 17 residues. V trimming: 3 bases; J trimming: 1 base; junction bases outside the gene matches: 11. Here the CDR3 DNA reads TGTGCCAGCAGTGACATTAACCGGGACAGCTATAACTATGGCTACACCTTC. Translation gives CASSDINRDSYNYGYTF.

The chain is built from TRBV13 and TRBJ1-2, with D maybe TRBD1 (5 bases). The length of the CDR3 is 13 residues. Per germline, CDR1 PRHDT and CDR2 FYEKMQ (reference sequence). Trimming removed 5 bases at V and 3 bases at J, with 10 bases between. The chain's CDR3 is CASSRTGDYGYTF. The CDR3 nucleotides are TGTGCCAGCAGCCGGACGGGGGACTATGGCTACACCTTC.

The chain couples TRBV7-9 to TRBJ1-3; D is undetermined. The CDR3 contains 16 residues. CDR1 is SEHNR and CDR2 is FQNEAQ in the germline V gene (reference sequence). V was pared by 1 base and J by 0 bases, with 10 bases between. The CDR3 region has the DNA TGTGCCAGCAGCTTAGGGACGGGGAGCTCTGGAAACACCATATATTTT. Residues: CASSLGTGSSGNTIYF.

V gene TRBV5-6 combines with J gene TRBJ2-2; 9 nucleotides line up with TRBD1. The V segment lost 2 bases and the J segment 6 bases; nucleotides outside the gene matches: 5. This CDR3 comprises 15 residues. CDR1 is SGHDT and CDR2 is YYEEEE in the germline V gene. CDR3 in amino acids: CASSFTGGAPGELFF. The CDR3 nucleotides are TGTGCCAGCAGCTTTACAGGGGGCGCCCCCGGGGAGCTGTTTTTT.

This rearrangement joins TRBV5-1 to TRBJ2-7; D gene unclear. Germline V lookup: CDR1 SGHRS, CDR2 YFSETQ. The CDR3 has 15 residues. V was clipped by 0 bases and J by 4 bases, with 14 bases between them. The chain's CDR3 is CASSLGAESLYEQYF. CDR3 sequence (DNA): TGCGCCAGCAGCTTGGGGGCCGAGTCCTTGTACGAGCAGTACTTC.